This TCR beta chain was documented in a study of T cells in Graves' hyperthyroidism and ophthalmopathy. Study observations and caveats: Most thyroid clonotypes expanded above 0.001 were also detected in blood.

The V end lost 1 base, the J end lost 2 bases, and 21 bases lay between the germline ends. The germline CDR1 and CDR2 sequences are GTSNPN and SVGIG (reference sequence). This CDR3 has 17 amino acids. Disease duration was under 3 months in the ophthalmopathy patients, who also had a Clinical Activity Score of at least 3 and a NOSPECS grade of at least 4. RNA transcripts provided the source from which TCR beta CDR3 regions were amplified. TCR CDR3 regions were first amplified by RT-PCR with HTBI primers. A single record per CDR3 protein comes from TCRdb applying MiXCR to the multiplex PCR reads. Here the sample spans nearly 250,000 distinct CDR3 sequences, around 26% being singletons. In its sample, this clonotype was seen many times. The antigen is not known.

Sequenced: blood. The chain uses TRBV30 and TRBJ2-7; either TRBD1 or TRBD2 may supply D (5 bases each). This clonotype was sampled from a woman aged 40 to 55 with Graves' ophthalmopathy. The CDR3 DNA follows: TGTGCCTGGAGTGGTGGGACCCCGGATACGGAGCCCTACGAGCAGTACTTC. Its translation is CAWSGGTPDTEPYEQYF.